These T cell receptor beta chains were read from a single sample in a study of shared T cell receptors in the human thymus. Method: immunoSEQ multiplex PCR; TCRdb's copy keeps in-frame clones and lacks some. Counted here are about 660,000 clones, 87% occurring once; the ten biggest clones make up more than 0.009%. These data also formed part of another study, on human thymus T cells.

Sequencing input: thymocytes. The receptors were sampled from a boy under two years old with a congenital heart defect. CDR3s include the opening cysteine and the closing phenylalanine or tryptophan. The D gene is left open where the match is weak. Some rows mark clone size as missing; the rest say once, few, many or name a class of expanded clone.

CDR3 length: 16; clone size: -; J gene: TRBJ2-3; D gene: -; V gene: TRBV1; CDR3 protein: CTSSQDTRTSTDTQYF; CDR3 DNA: TGCACCAGCAGCCAAGATACCAGGACTAGCACAGATACGCAGTATTTT
CDR3 length: 14; clone size: -; J gene: TRBJ1-2; D gene: -; V gene: TRBV28; CDR3 protein: CASSSDRHLYGYTF; CDR3 DNA: TGTGCCAGCAGTTCCGACAGGCATCTCTATGGCTACACCTTC
CDR3 length: 17; clone size: -; J gene: TRBJ2-7; D gene: TRBD2; V gene: TRBV29-1; CDR3 protein: CSVEWASSGESSYEQYF; CDR3 DNA: TGCAGCGTTGAATGGGCTTCTAGCGGGGAGAGCTCCTACGAGCAGTACTTC
CDR3 length: 18; clone size: few; J gene: TRBJ1-2; D gene: TRBD1; V gene: TRBV19; CDR3 protein: CASSITPRQGGDNYGYTF; CDR3 DNA: TGTGCCAGTAGTATCACCCCACGACAGGGAGGCGATAACTATGGCTACACCTTC
CDR3 length: 16; clone size: -; J gene: TRBJ1-1; D gene: -; V gene: TRBV9; CDR3 protein: CASSVDRDGDLYEAFF; CDR3 DNA: TGTGCCAGCAGCGTGGATCGAGACGGGGACTTATATGAAGCTTTCTTT
CDR3 length: 12; clone size: -; J gene: TRBJ1-4; D gene: -; V gene: TRBV2; CDR3 protein: CASSGQGEKLFF; CDR3 DNA: TGTGCCAGCAGTGGGCAGGGGGAAAAACTGTTTTTT
CDR3 length: 14; clone size: -; J gene: TRBJ2-5; D gene: -; V gene: TRBV4-1; CDR3 protein: CASSTRGVKETQYF; CDR3 DNA: TGCGCCAGCAGCACGCGGGGCGTAAAAGAGACCCAGTACTTC
CDR3 length: 16; clone size: -; J gene: TRBJ2-3; D gene: TRBD1; V gene: TRBV29-1; CDR3 protein: CSAGQSNPTFTDTQYF; CDR3 DNA: TGCAGCGCGGGACAGTCGAACCCCACCTTCACAGATACGCAGTATTTT
CDR3 length: 15; clone size: -; J gene: TRBJ1-3; D gene: -; V gene: TRBV5-4; CDR3 protein: CASSSSGRSGNTIYF; CDR3 DNA: TGTGCCAGCAGCTCGTCAGGGCGCTCTGGAAACACCATATATTTT
CDR3 length: 15; clone size: -; J gene: TRBJ2-1; D gene: TRBD2; V gene: TRBV6-1; CDR3 protein: CASSEIRDYYNEQFF; CDR3 DNA: TGTGCCAGCAGTGAAATCCGGGACTACTACAATGAGCAGTTCTTC
CDR3 length: 15; clone size: -; J gene: TRBJ2-5; D gene: TRBD1; V gene: TRBV15; CDR3 protein: CATSRDYEGAETQYF; CDR3 DNA: TGTGCCACCAGCAGAGATTACGAGGGGGCAGAGACCCAGTACTTC
CDR3 length: 16; clone size: -; J gene: TRBJ2-1; D gene: TRBD2; V gene: TRBV14; CDR3 protein: CASSRAGTRSARRQFF; CDR3 DNA: TGTGCCAGCAGCCGGGCCGGGACTAGATCCGCTCGTAGGCAGTTCTTC
CDR3 length: 13; clone size: -; J gene: TRBJ2-7; D gene: -; V gene: TRBV6-1; CDR3 protein: CASSEGAGNEQYF; CDR3 DNA: TGTGCCAGCAGTGAAGGGGCAGGAAACGAGCAGTACTTC
CDR3 length: 13; clone size: -; J gene: TRBJ2-5; D gene: -; V gene: TRBV28; CDR3 protein: CASRLQGGETQYF; CDR3 DNA: TGTGCCAGCAGGTTACAGGGTGGGGAGACCCAGTACTTC
CDR3 length: 14; clone size: -; J gene: TRBJ2-7; D gene: TRBD1; V gene: TRBV4-3; CDR3 protein: CASSQDRSSYEQYF; CDR3 DNA: TGCGCCAGCAGCCAGGACAGGTCGTCCTACGAGCAGTACTTC
CDR3 length: 15; clone size: -; J gene: TRBJ1-2; D gene: -; V gene: TRBV9; CDR3 protein: CASSPRGGEGYGYTF; CDR3 DNA: TGTGCCAGCAGCCCCCGAGGTGGAGAGGGCTATGGCTACACCTTC
CDR3 length: 17; clone size: -; J gene: TRBJ2-7; D gene: -; V gene: TRBV4-3; CDR3 protein: CASSHGPPGDDTYEQYF; CDR3 DNA: TGCGCCAGCAGCCATGGACCGCCGGGAGACGATACCTACGAGCAGTACTTC
CDR3 length: 16; clone size: -; J gene: TRBJ2-1; D gene: TRBD2; V gene: TRBV19; CDR3 protein: CASSMGLAGEVNEQFF; CDR3 DNA: TGTGCCAGTAGTATGGGACTAGCGGGGGAAGTGAATGAGCAGTTCTTC
CDR3 length: 14; clone size: -; J gene: TRBJ2-2; D gene: -; V gene: TRBV5-4; CDR3 protein: CASSLQAGSGELFF; CDR3 DNA: TGTGCCAGCAGCTTGCAGGCAGGGTCCGGGGAGCTGTTTTTT
CDR3 length: 14; clone size: -; J gene: TRBJ2-1; D gene: TRBD2; V gene: TRBV10-3; CDR3 protein: CAISERGGGDEQFF; CDR3 DNA: TGTGCCATCAGTGAGCGGGGGGGCGGGGATGAGCAGTTCTTC
CDR3 length: 16; clone size: -; J gene: TRBJ2-6; D gene: -; V gene: TRBV19; CDR3 protein: CASSIDRGSGANVLTF; CDR3 DNA: TGTGCCAGTAGTATAGACAGGGGTAGTGGGGCCAACGTCCTGACTTTC
CDR3 length: 15; clone size: few; J gene: TRBJ2-1; D gene: -; V gene: TRBV30; CDR3 protein: CAWSVAGQSYNEQFF; CDR3 DNA: TGTGCCTGGAGTGTAGCGGGACAATCGTACAATGAGCAGTTCTTC
CDR3 length: 20; clone size: -; J gene: TRBJ2-5; D gene: TRBD2; V gene: TRBV5-4; CDR3 protein: CASSQRTSGTPGRMKETQYF; CDR3 DNA: TGTGCCAGCAGCCAGAGGACTAGCGGGACTCCAGGGCGAATGAAAGAGACCCAGTACTTC
CDR3 length: 13; clone size: -; J gene: TRBJ2-5; D gene: TRBD1; V gene: TRBV28; CDR3 protein: CASSTTGRSGEYF; CDR3 DNA: TGTGCCAGCAGTACGACAGGGCGGTCAGGAGAGTACTTC
CDR3 length: 15; clone size: -; J gene: TRBJ1-2; D gene: -; V gene: TRBV10-2; CDR3 protein: CASRPPEESPYGYTF; CDR3 DNA: TGCGCCAGCAGACCGCCCGAGGAGAGCCCATATGGCTACACCTTC
CDR3 length: 16; clone size: -; J gene: TRBJ2-3; D gene: TRBD2; V gene: TRBV27; CDR3 protein: CASRQKGLAGTNTQYF; CDR3 DNA: TGTGCCAGCAGGCAAAAGGGACTAGCGGGAACCAATACGCAGTATTTT
CDR3 length: 13; clone size: -; J gene: TRBJ2-3; D gene: -; V gene: TRBV30; CDR3 protein: CAWSVLGSDTQYF; CDR3 DNA: TGTGCCTGGAGTGTCCTGGGCTCAGATACGCAGTATTTT
CDR3 length: 15; clone size: few; J gene: TRBJ1-3; D gene: -; V gene: TRBV2; CDR3 protein: CASRPQGPWRNTIYF; CDR3 DNA: TGTGCCAGCAGGCCCCAGGGGCCCTGGAGGAACACCATATATTTT
CDR3 length: 14; clone size: few; J gene: TRBJ2-7; D gene: -; V gene: TRBV4-3; CDR3 protein: CASSPFHSIYEQYF; CDR3 DNA: TGCGCCAGCAGCCCTTTTCACTCGATCTACGAGCAGTACTTC
CDR3 length: 15; clone size: -; J gene: TRBJ2-3; D gene: -; V gene: TRBV5-6; CDR3 protein: CATSSPTARTDTQYF; CDR3 DNA: TGTGCCACTTCAAGCCCCACCGCTCGCACAGATACGCAGTATTTT
CDR3 length: 15; clone size: -; J gene: TRBJ2-3; D gene: -; V gene: TRBV5-5; CDR3 protein: CASSLVSGSTDTQYF; CDR3 DNA: TGTGCCAGCAGCTTGGTCTCGGGTAGCACAGATACGCAGTATTTT
CDR3 length: 16; clone size: once; J gene: TRBJ2-3; D gene: TRBD1; V gene: TRBV2; CDR3 protein: CASNKARDRRTDTQYF; CDR3 DNA: TGTGCCAGCAACAAAGCTAGGGACAGGCGCACAGATACGCAGTATTTT
CDR3 length: 18; clone size: -; J gene: TRBJ1-2; D gene: TRBD1; V gene: TRBV5-5; CDR3 protein: CASSLAGVEGQGSGGYTF; CDR3 DNA: TGTGCCAGCAGCTTGGCCGGCGTTGAAGGACAGGGGTCGGGTGGCTACACCTTC
CDR3 length: 15; clone size: -; J gene: TRBJ2-7; D gene: TRBD1; V gene: TRBV29-1; CDR3 protein: CSVERDGQGPYEQYF; CDR3 DNA: TGCAGCGTTGAACGAGATGGACAGGGACCCTACGAGCAGTACTTC
CDR3 length: 17; clone size: -; J gene: TRBJ2-1; D gene: TRBD2; V gene: TRBV30; CDR3 protein: CAWSVRSGRAGVNEQFF; CDR3 DNA: TGTGCCTGGAGTGTAAGGTCCGGACGTGCGGGAGTAAATGAGCAGTTCTTC